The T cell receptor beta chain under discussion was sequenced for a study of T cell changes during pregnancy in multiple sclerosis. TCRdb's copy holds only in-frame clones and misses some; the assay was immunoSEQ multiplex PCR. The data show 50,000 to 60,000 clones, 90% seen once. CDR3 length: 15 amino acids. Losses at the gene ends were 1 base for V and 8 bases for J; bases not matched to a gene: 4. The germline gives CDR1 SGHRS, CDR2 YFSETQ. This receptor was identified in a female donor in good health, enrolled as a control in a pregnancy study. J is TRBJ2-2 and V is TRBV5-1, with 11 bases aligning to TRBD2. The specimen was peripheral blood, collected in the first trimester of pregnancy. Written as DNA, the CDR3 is TGCGCCAGCAGCTTGACTAGCGGGAGTGGAGGGGAGCTGTTTTTT. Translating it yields CASSLTSGSGGELFF.